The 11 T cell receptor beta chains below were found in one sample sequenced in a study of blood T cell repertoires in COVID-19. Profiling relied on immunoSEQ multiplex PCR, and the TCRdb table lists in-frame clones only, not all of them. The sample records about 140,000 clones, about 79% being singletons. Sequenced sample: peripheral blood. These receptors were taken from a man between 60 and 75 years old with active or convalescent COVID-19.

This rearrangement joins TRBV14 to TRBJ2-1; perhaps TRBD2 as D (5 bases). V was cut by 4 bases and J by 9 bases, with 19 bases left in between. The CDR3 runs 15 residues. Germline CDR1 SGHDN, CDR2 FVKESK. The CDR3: CASSRALAPVPEQFF. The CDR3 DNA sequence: TGTGCCAGCAGCCGAGCCCTAGCCCCGGTCCCTGAGCAGTTCTTC.

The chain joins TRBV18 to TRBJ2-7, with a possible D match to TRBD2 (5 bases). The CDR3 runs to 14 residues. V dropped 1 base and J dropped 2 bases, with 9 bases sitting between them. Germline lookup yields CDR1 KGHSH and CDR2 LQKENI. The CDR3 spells CASSPQGGPYEQYV. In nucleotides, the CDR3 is TGTGCCAGCTCACCACAAGGCGGGCCCTACGAGCAGTACGTC.

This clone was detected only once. The CDR3 here is CASSLGGLAIQYF. As DNA, the CDR3 is TGTGCCAGCAGTTTAGGGGGACTCGCCATTCAGTACTTC. The chain links TRBV12-3 or TRBV12-4 to TRBJ2-4; possibly TRBD2 for D (6 bases). V lost 1 base and J 9 bases, leaving 10 bases between the germline ends. CDR3 length equals 13 residues.

The CDR3 DNA follows: TGCGCCAGCAGCCAGAGTCCCGGGACAGGGGGCGCGAACACCGGGGAGCTGTTTTTT. Its translation is CASSQSPGTGGANTGELFF. The chain couples TRBV4-1 to TRBJ2-2; TRBD1 matches at 12 bases. This CDR3 spans 19 amino acids. Germline CDR1 and CDR2: MGHRA and YSYEKL. V dropped 3 bases and J dropped 0; count of bases not matched to a gene: 8.

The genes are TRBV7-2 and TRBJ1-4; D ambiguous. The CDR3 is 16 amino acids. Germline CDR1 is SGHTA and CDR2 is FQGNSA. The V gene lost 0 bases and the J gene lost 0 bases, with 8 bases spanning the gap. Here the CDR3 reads CASSLARLATNEKLFF. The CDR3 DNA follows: TGTGCCAGCAGCTTAGCCCGTCTTGCAACTAATGAAAAACTGTTTTTT.

The DNA for the CDR3 is TGTGCCAGCAGTGGGACAGTTCAAGAGACCCAGTACTTC. This translates into CASSGTVQETQYF. The genes are TRBV25-1 and TRBJ2-5; TRBD1 is a possible D gene (6 bases). The CDR3 covers 13 residues. V shed 4 bases and J shed 2 bases, with 8 bases lying between them. CDR1 is MGHDK, CDR2 SYGVNS, per germline.

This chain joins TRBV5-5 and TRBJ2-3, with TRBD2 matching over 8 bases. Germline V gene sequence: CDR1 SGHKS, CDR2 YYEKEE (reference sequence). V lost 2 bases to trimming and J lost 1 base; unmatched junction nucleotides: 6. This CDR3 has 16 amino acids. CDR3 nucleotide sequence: TGTGCCAGCAGCTTACTAGCGGCCCCTGGCACAGATACGCAGTATTTT. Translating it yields CASSLLAAPGTDTQYF.

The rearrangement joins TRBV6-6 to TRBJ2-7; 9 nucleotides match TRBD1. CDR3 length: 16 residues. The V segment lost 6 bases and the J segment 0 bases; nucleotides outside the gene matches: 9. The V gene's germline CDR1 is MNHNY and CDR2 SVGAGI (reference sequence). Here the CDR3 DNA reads TGTGCCAGCAGCTATAAACAGGGGGCGAGCTCCTACGAGCAGTACTTC. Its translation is CASSYKQGASSYEQYF.

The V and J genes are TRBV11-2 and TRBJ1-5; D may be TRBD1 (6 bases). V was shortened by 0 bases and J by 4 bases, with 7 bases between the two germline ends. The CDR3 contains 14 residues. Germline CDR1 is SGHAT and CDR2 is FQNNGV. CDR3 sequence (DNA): TGTGCCAGCAGCTTAGACAGGGGAAATCAGCCCCAGCATTTT. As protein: CASSLDRGNQPQHF.

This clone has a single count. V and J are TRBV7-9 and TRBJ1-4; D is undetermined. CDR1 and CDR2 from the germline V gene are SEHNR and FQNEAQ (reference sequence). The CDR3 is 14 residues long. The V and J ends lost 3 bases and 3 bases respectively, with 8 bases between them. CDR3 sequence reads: CASSFSGANEKLFF. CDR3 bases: TGTGCCAGCAGCTTTTCGGGAGCTAATGAAAAACTGTTTTTT.

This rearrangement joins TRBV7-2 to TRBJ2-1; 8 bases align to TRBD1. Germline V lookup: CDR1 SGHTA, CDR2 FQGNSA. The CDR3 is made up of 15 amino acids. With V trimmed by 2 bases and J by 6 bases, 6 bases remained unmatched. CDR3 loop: CASSLTAGTGNEQFF. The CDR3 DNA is TGTGCCAGCAGCTTAACGGCCGGGACAGGCAATGAGCAGTTCTTC. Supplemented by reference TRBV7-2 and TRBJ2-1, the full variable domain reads GAGVSQSPSNKVTEKGKDVELRCDPISGHTALYWYRQSLGQGLEFLIYFQGNSAPDKSGLPSDRFSAERTGGSVSTLTIQRTQQEDSAVYLCASSLTAGTGNEQFFGPGTRLTVL.